The rows below give T cell receptor beta chains drawn from one sample of a study of T cell responses to AZD1222 COVID-19 vaccine. Only in-frame clones appear in the TCRdb table, and some are missing; sequencing was by immunoSEQ multiplex PCR. The sample comprises approximately 140,000 clones, approximately 92% of which are singletons, and around 2.9% rests with the top ten. The sequenced sample was peripheral blood, obtained 28 days after the second AZD1222 dose. Receptor source: an adult who received the AZD1222 COVID-19 vaccine. CDR3s include the opening cysteine and the closing phenylalanine or tryptophan. Fields, in order: V gene, D gene, J gene, clone size, CDR3 DNA, CDR3 protein. D genes are given only for firm matches. A clone size is listed for some rows: how often the clone was seen (once, few, many), or a class if it is expanded.

TRBV10-1	.	TRBJ1-1	once	TGCGCCAGCAGTGTACAGGGAAACACTGAAGCTTTCTTT	CASSVQGNTEAFF
TRBV7-2	.	TRBJ2-4	.	TGTGCCAGCAGCTTAGAAGCGGGTCTAGCCAAAAACATTCAGTACTTC	CASSLEAGLAKNIQYF
TRBV15	.	TRBJ2-3	.	TGTGCCACCAGCAGAGGGGTGGGGGGACCTAGCACAGATACGCAGTATTTT	CATSRGVGGPSTDTQYF
TRBV19	.	TRBJ2-3	.	TGTGCCAGTCCCCAGGCCTGGAGGGGGTCCCGCCCAGGCACAGATACGCAGTATTTT	CASPQAWRGSRPGTDTQYF
TRBV5-1	TRBD1	TRBJ1-1	.	TGCGCCAGCAGCCCACGACAGGGGACGAAGGCGGAAGCTTTCTTT	CASSPRQGTKAEAFF
TRBV6-1	.	TRBJ1-1	.	TGTGCCAGCAGTGACGGGACATTGAAGAGCGCTGAAGCTTTCTTT	CASSDGTLKSAEAFF
TRBV2	.	TRBJ1-2	once	TGTGCCAGCAGTGAAAACACCGCTAACTATGGCTACACCTTC	CASSENTANYGYTF
TRBV7-8	TRBD1	TRBJ1-6	.	TGTGCCAGCAGCTTAGACAGGGGGCTGAATTCACCCCTCCACTTT	CASSLDRGLNSPLHF
TRBV21-1	.	TRBJ1-1	.	TGTGCCAGCAGCAGATCCGGGACAGTTTTGAACACTGAAGCTTTCTTT	CASSRSGTVLNTEAFF
TRBV28	.	TRBJ1-1	.	TGTGCCAGCAGTTTATTGGGCAGGGGCCTCATATTAAACACTGAAGCTTTCTTT	CASSLLGRGLILNTEAFF